A single sample is the source of the 25 T cell receptor beta chains below, sequenced in a study of blood T cell repertoires in COVID-19. TCRdb's copy holds only in-frame clones and misses some; the assay was immunoSEQ multiplex PCR. The profile covers 75,000 or so clones, with approximately 88% appearing a single time and around 30% taken by the ten largest. The sample comprised peripheral blood. Receptor source: a man aged 45 to 65 with acute or convalescent COVID-19.

Here the CDR3 reads CAWSVLRGPGTGELFF. The CDR3 DNA reads as TGTGCCTGGAGTGTACTGAGGGGGCCGGGCACCGGGGAGCTGTTTTTT. This chain links TRBV30 with TRBJ2-2, with 7 bases that match TRBD1. Trimming took 0 bases from V and 4 from J; bases not matched to a gene: 8. The germline V gene encodes CDR1 GTSNPN and CDR2 SVGIG (reference sequence). CDR3 length: 16 residues.

The chain links TRBV18 to TRBJ2-7; 8 positions agree with TRBD1. The length of the CDR3 is 16 residues. Germline V gene sequence: CDR1 KGHSH, CDR2 LQKENI. V lost 4 bases, J lost 0 bases, and 8 bases stayed unmatched. The CDR3 DNA is TGTGCCAGCTCACTCACCGGGACAGGATACTCCTACGAGCAGTACTTC. It yields the protein CASSLTGTGYSYEQYF.

This rearrangement joins TRBV11-2 to TRBJ2-2; 12 bases are a match to TRBD1. Looked up from germline, CDR1 is SGHAT and CDR2 is FQNNGV. The CDR3 totals 16 residues. V shed 6 bases and J 6 bases; nucleotides not matched to a gene: 8. CDR3 coding DNA: TGTGCCAGCAGGAAGGAGGGACAGGGGGCCCCCGGGGAGCTGTTTTTT. Residues: CASRKEGQGAPGELFF.

This chain uses TRBV30 with TRBJ2-7; a weak D match, TRBD2 (6 bases). Trimming left V 0 bases short and J 5 bases short, with 11 bases between. This CDR3 has 13 amino acids. Germline V lookup: CDR1 GTSNPN, CDR2 SVGIG (reference sequence). The CDR3 region is CAWSVNSGDEQYF. DNA for the CDR3: TGTGCCTGGAGTGTTAATTCGGGGGACGAGCAGTACTTC.

The chain links TRBV2 to TRBJ1-2; 8 bases are shared with TRBD1. The CDR3 extends over 15 amino acids. Germline V CDR1 and CDR2: SNHLY, FYNNEI. Trimming cost V 1 base and J 5 bases; bases outside gene matches: 6. The CDR3 spells CASSEGTGGSYGYTF. The CDR3 region has the DNA TGTGCCAGCAGTGAAGGAACAGGGGGAAGTTATGGCTACACCTTC.

This clone has only one observation. The chain couples TRBV12-3 or TRBV12-4 to TRBJ1-1, with D tentatively TRBD1 (5 bases). The V gene lost 2 bases and the J gene lost 4 bases, with 8 bases spanning the gap. The CDR3 totals 13 residues. In nucleotides, the CDR3 is TGTGCCAGCAGTTTAATGGGGGGCACTGAAGCTTTCTTT. Its protein is CASSLMGGTEAFF.

The table lists this clone with a few counts. The chain joins TRBV5-1 to TRBJ1-1, with D possibly being TRBD1 (6 bases). This CDR3 spans 14 amino acids. The ends were cut back, 4 bases at V and 6 bases at J, with 16 bases in the middle. Germline V gene sequence: CDR1 SGHRS, CDR2 YFSETQ. The CDR3 nucleotides are TGCGCCAGCAGCCCCCTGGCAGGGGCCCCTGAAGCTTTCTTT. The encoded protein is CASSPLAGAPEAFF.

In this sample, this clone turned up once. The gene calls are TRBV4-1 and TRBJ1-1; TRBD1 is a possible D gene (6 bases). The length of the CDR3 is 13 residues. The V end was cut by 0 bases, the J end by 8 bases, with 10 bases between. Germline V CDR1 and CDR2: MGHRA, YSYEKL. DNA for the CDR3: TGCGCCAGCAGCCAAGAAGATGGGACAGAAGCTTTCTTT. This translates into CASSQEDGTEAFF.

The V gene is TRBV11-2, the J gene TRBJ2-7; TRBD2 matches at 8 bases. The CDR3 loop spans 14 amino acids. J lost 6 bases, V lost 2 bases, and 6 bases had no gene match. Germline V gene data show CDR1 as SGHAT and CDR2 as FQNNGV. CDR3 DNA: TGTGCCAGCAGCTTACTGACTAGCGCCTCCGAGCAGTACTTC. It translates to CASSLLTSASEQYF.

This clone occurred once. CDR3 DNA sequence: TGTGCCAGCAGTTACTCGATGACAGGGATTGAAGCTTTCTTT. Its protein is CASSYSMTGIEAFF. V usage is TRBV6-5 and J usage is TRBJ1-1; TRBD1 agrees at 7 bases. CDR1 and CDR2 (germline): MNHEY, SVGAGI. The J segment lost 7 bases and the V segment lost 0 bases, leaving 5 bases of the junction unmatched. The CDR3 totals 14 residues.

This clone was seen a single time. V and J are TRBV6-2 or TRBV6-3 and TRBJ1-1; TRBD1 might be the D (6 bases). CDR3 size: 17 residues. Trimming took 2 bases from V and 0 from J, leaving 16 bases between them. From germline, CDR1 is MNHEY and CDR2 SVGEGT. This chain's CDR3 is CASSYRTVLTMNTEAFF. The CDR3 DNA is TGTGCCAGCAGTTACCGGACAGTACTTACCATGAACACTGAAGCTTTCTTT.

This sequence joins TRBV5-1 and TRBJ2-7; 9 bases are shared with TRBD1. Unmatched junction bases numbered 20, after V lost 4 bases and J lost 3 bases. Germline values: CDR1 SGHRS, CDR2 YFSETQ. The CDR3 length is 19 residues. The DNA for the CDR3 is TGCGCCAGCAGCCTCCAGCCTTCAGCGGGACAGGACAGGGGCTACGAGCAGTACTTC. This sequence encodes CASSLQPSAGQDRGYEQYF.

The chain uses TRBV19 and TRBJ2-2; 12 positions match TRBD1. The CDR3 extends over 15 amino acids. The germline V gene encodes CDR1 LNHDA and CDR2 SQIVND (reference sequence). Unmatched junction bases numbered 5, after V lost 8 bases and J lost 4 bases. CDR3 protein: CASRGTGGFTGELFF. In DNA, the CDR3 is TGTGCCAGTCGCGGGACAGGGGGCTTCACCGGGGAGCTGTTTTTT.

The genes are TRBV3-1 (or the pseudogene TRBV3-2) and TRBJ2-5, with 9 nucleotides matching TRBD1. V lost 2 bases, J lost 9 bases, and 10 bases stayed unmatched. This CDR3 is built from 15 residues. The germline gives CDR1 LGHDT, CDR2 YNNKEL (reference sequence). CDR3 nucleotides: TGTGCCAGCAGCCAAACCGGGACAGGGTCTTGGGCCCAGTACTTC. Amino acid sequence: CASSQTGTGSWAQYF.

The chain couples TRBV19 to TRBJ1-2, with a possible D match to TRBD1 (5 bases). The CDR3 has 14 residues. The V end lost 3 bases, the J end lost 0 bases, and 8 bases lay between the germline ends. The germline CDR1 and CDR2 sequences are LNHDA and SQIVND (reference sequence). CDR3 DNA sequence: TGTGCCAGTAGTATCCCAGGGTCTAACTATGGCTACACCTTC. Encoded protein: CASSIPGSNYGYTF. The entire variable domain, with the rest obtained from reference TRBV19 and TRBJ1-2, is as follows: DGGITQSPKYLFRKEGQNVTLSCEQNLNHDAMYWYRQDPGQGLRLIYYSQIVNDFQKGDIAEGYSVSREKKESFPLTVTSAQKNPTAFYLCASSIPGSNYGYTFGSGTRLTVV.

This chain connects TRBV4-2 to TRBJ2-6; D is undetermined. CDR1 LGHNA and CDR2 YNFKEQ come from the germline V gene. Trimming took 0 bases from V and 0 from J, leaving 15 bases between them. This CDR3 has 19 residues. The CDR3 coding sequence is TGTGCCAGCAGCCAAGATGCCTATGGCTACAGCTCTGGGGCCAACGTCCTGACTTTC. Amino acids: CASSQDAYGYSSGANVLTF.

The CDR3 DNA sequence: TGTGCCTGGAGTCTTCGGACAGGCAATTCACCCCTCCACTTT. This sequence encodes CAWSLRTGNSPLHF. This chain connects TRBV30 to TRBJ1-6, with 7 positions matching TRBD1. The CDR3 length is 14 residues. Per germline, CDR1 GTSNPN and CDR2 SVGIG (reference sequence). J gave up 7 bases and V 2 bases, and 5 bases lay outside the gene matches.

This chain joins TRBV5-4 and TRBJ2-7; 9 bases match TRBD1. Germline CDR1 is SGHNT and CDR2 is YYREEE (reference sequence). This CDR3 is built from 14 residues. V shed 4 bases, J shed 6 bases, and the junction held 8 bases outside the gene matches. DNA of the CDR3: TGTGCCAGCAGCCGGAAGGGACAGGGTTTCGAGCAGTACTTC. Residues: CASSRKGQGFEQYF.

V usage is TRBV4-1 and J usage is TRBJ1-1, with 10 bases identical to TRBD1. This CDR3 has 19 residues. The germline V gene has CDR1 MGHRA and CDR2 YSYEKL. V gave up 4 bases and J gave up 1 base; unmatched junction bases: 15. The CDR3 loop reads CASSRWYGGGTGENTEAFF. The CDR3 bases are TGCGCCAGCAGCCGCTGGTACGGGGGAGGGACAGGGGAGAACACTGAAGCTTTCTTT.

This clone has only one observation. The rearrangement joins TRBV19 to TRBJ2-2; possibly TRBD1 for D (5 bases). The V end lost 7 bases, the J end lost 6 bases, and 21 bases lay between the germline ends. The CDR3 contains 16 residues. CDR1 LNHDA and CDR2 SQIVND come from the germline V gene (reference sequence). CDR3 nucleotide sequence: TGTGCCAGTAAGCCGCAAGGGGCGGTTTACGCCGGGGAGCTGTTTTTT. Protein product: CASKPQGAVYAGELFF. Complete variable domain (other parts from reference TRBV19 and TRBJ2-2): DGGITQSPKYLFRKEGQNVTLSCEQNLNHDAMYWYRQDPGQGLRLIYYSQIVNDFQKGDIAEGYSVSREKKESFPLTVTSAQKNPTAFYLCASKPQGAVYAGELFFGEGSRLTVL.

The chain carries TRBV3-1 (or the pseudogene TRBV3-2) and TRBJ2-3; TRBD1 might be the D (6 bases). The CDR3 contains 16 residues. Germline CDR1 reads LGHDT; CDR2 reads YNNKEL (reference sequence). Between the trimmed V and J ends, which lost 4 bases and 0 bases, there was a span of 14 bases. The CDR3, as DNA: TGTGCCAGCAGCCCTCAAGGGGGTCCGAGCACAGATACGCAGTATTTT. It encodes CASSPQGGPSTDTQYF.

The chain is built from TRBV10-3 and TRBJ1-1; no clear D. The CDR3 consists of 14 residues. Trimming left V 0 bases short and J 3 bases short, with 8 bases between. Germline V lookup: CDR1 ENHRY, CDR2 SYGVKD. Here the CDR3 reads CAISESVQHTEAFF. Written as DNA, the CDR3 is TGTGCCATCAGTGAGTCCGTACAGCACACTGAAGCTTTCTTT.

Written as DNA, the CDR3 is TGTGCCAGCAGCGTAGGAAAGGGGTATGGCTACACCTTC. Residues: CASSVGKGYGYTF. The V call is TRBV9, the J call TRBJ1-2, with D possibly matching TRBD1 (5 bases). Trimming took off 0 bases at V and 5 bases at J, with 8 bases between the two ends. Germline-derived CDR1 and CDR2 are SGDLS and YYNGEE. The CDR3 consists of 13 residues.

This sequence joins TRBV4-1 and TRBJ2-5; D possibly corresponds to TRBD2 (6 bases). With 3 bases removed from V and 5 bases from J, the gap between germline ends came to 13 bases. CDR3 size: 14 residues. Germline assignment: CDR1 MGHRA and CDR2 YSYEKL. In nucleotides, the CDR3 is TGCGCCAGCAGCCACGGGCGGGGCGGTGAGACCCAGTACTTC. It is translated as CASSHGRGGETQYF.

A few counts support this clone. The chain couples TRBV5-1 to TRBJ1-6; possibly TRBD1 for D (6 bases). Trimming pared 0 bases from V and 9 bases from J, leaving 13 bases between. The CDR3 length is 15 residues. Germline assignment: CDR1 SGHRS and CDR2 YFSETQ. CDR3 sequence reads: CASSLGTVAISPLHF. The CDR3 DNA is TGCGCCAGCAGCTTGGGGACAGTAGCGATTTCACCCCTCCACTTT.